Listed below are T cell receptor beta chains from one sample, sequenced in a study of shared clonotypes between healthy human individuals. Sequencing was performed with immunoSEQ multiplex PCR; in TCRdb, only in-frame clones are kept and a portion is missing. The data show some 1,600,000 clones, approximately 98% seen once. Sequencing was done on a sample of naive CD4+ T cells sorted from blood. The receptors derive from a man younger than 40 in good health. CDR3s include the opening cysteine and the closing phenylalanine or tryptophan. The D gene is left open where the match is weak. Some rows have no size entry. The others give once, few or many, or a class for an expanded clone.

D	V	J	size	DNA	CDR3
TRBD1	TRBV11-2	TRBJ2-7	-	TGTGCCAGCAGCTTAGCCGCTCTTAAGAGACAGGGGGTCCCCTACGAGCAGTACTTC	CASSLAALKRQGVPYEQYF
-	TRBV27	TRBJ2-7	-	TGTGCCAGCAGGACTGCGGTGGATGCCTACGAGCAGTACTTC	CASRTAVDAYEQYF
-	TRBV11-2	TRBJ2-7	-	TGTGCCAGCAGCTCCGACTCCTCCTACGAGCAGTACTTC	CASSSDSSYEQYF
TRBD1	TRBV5-4	TRBJ2-7	once	TGTGCCAGCAGCCTGGCCGGGACAGGGGTGTACGAGCAGTACTTC	CASSLAGTGVYEQYF
-	TRBV28	TRBJ2-5	-	TGTGCCAGCAGTCCCGGCAGGGAGGTTGAGACCCAGTACTTC	CASSPGREVETQYF
TRBD2	TRBV28	TRBJ2-1	-	TGTGCCAGCAGTTTACCAGTACTAGCGGGAGGGCCGGGCGAGCAGTTCTTC	CASSLPVLAGGPGEQFF
-	TRBV6-1	TRBJ2-7	-	TGTGCCAGCAAAGGCACCTCCTACGAGCAGTACTTC	CASKGTSYEQYF
-	TRBV18	TRBJ2-1	-	TGTGCCAGCTCACCAATTGCGGACAATAACTACAATGAGCAGTTCTTC	CASSPIADNNYNEQFF
TRBD2	TRBV10-1	TRBJ2-1	-	TGCGCCAGCAGCCTGACTAGCGGTCCCCAGGGTGAGCAGTTCTTC	CASSLTSGPQGEQFF
-	TRBV5-1	TRBJ2-6	-	TGCGCCAGCAGCTTGGAAGGGACTGGGGCCAACGTCCTGACTTTC	CASSLEGTGANVLTF
-	TRBV5-4	TRBJ2-3	-	TGTGCCAGCAGCGGTAGTGTGGACACAGATACGCAGTATTTT	CASSGSVDTDTQYF
-	TRBV4-1	TRBJ2-1	once	TGCGCCAGCAGCCTTGCAGGAGGGGCCAATATTTACAATGAGCAGTTCTTC	CASSLAGGANIYNEQFF
-	TRBV7-8	TRBJ2-2	once	TGTGCCAGCAGCCAAAATGCCGGGGAGCTGTTTTTT	CASSQNAGELFF
-	TRBV6-5	TRBJ2-2	-	TGTGCCAGCAGTTACGGACATCTAGCTCCGACCGGGGAGCTGTTTTTT	CASSYGHLAPTGELFF
-	TRBV30	TRBJ2-5	-	TGTGCCTGGAGAAGGGTCTTGGAGACCCAGTACTTC	CAWRRVLETQYF
TRBD1	TRBV10-1	TRBJ2-3	-	TGCGCCAGCAGTTGGACAGGGAGCACAGATACGCAGTATTTT	CASSWTGSTDTQYF
TRBD1	TRBV28	TRBJ2-7	-	TGTGCCAGCAGTTCAGGGGGCGACTCCTACGAGCAGTACTTC	CASSSGGDSYEQYF
-	TRBV11-2	TRBJ2-7	-	TGTGCCAGCAGCTTAGAGGATCCAGCAGTCTACGAGCAGTACTTC	CASSLEDPAVYEQYF
-	TRBV5-4	TRBJ2-7	-	TGTGCCACTAGCATCGGTCAACGCTACGAGCAGTACTTC	CATSIGQRYEQYF
TRBD1	TRBV25-1	TRBJ1-2	-	TGTGCCAGCAGCTCGACCCCGGGACAGGGGTTACGCGGCTATGGCTACACCTTC	CASSSTPGQGLRGYGYTF
-	TRBV19	TRBJ1-5	-	TGTGCCAGTAACACTCGAGTACAGGGAAATCAGCCCCAGCATTTT	CASNTRVQGNQPQHF
-	TRBV19	TRBJ2-7	-	TGTGCCAGTAGTCCCCCGCGAGGGGGAGGCGAGCAGTACTTC	CASSPPRGGGEQYF
TRBD2	TRBV2	TRBJ2-4	-	TGTGCCAGCAGTCCCTCCCGGACTAGCGGGAGGTCCACCGCCAAAAACATTCAGTACTTC	CASSPSRTSGRSTAKNIQYF
-	TRBV19	TRBJ1-1	-	TGTGCCAGTAGTATAGTGCGGAACACTGAAGCTTTCTTT	CASSIVRNTEAFF
-	TRBV7-2	TRBJ2-4	-	TGTGCCAGCAGCTTGGGAGGGACAGCAAAGAAAAACATTCAGTACTTC	CASSLGGTAKKNIQYF
TRBD2	TRBV9	TRBJ2-2	-	TGTGCCAGCAGCCCAGCTAGCGGGAGGGCCAGTGCCGGGGAGCTGTTTTTT	CASSPASGRASAGELFF
-	TRBV11-3	TRBJ2-1	-	TGTGCCAGCAGCTCCGGACCATACCGGTACAATGAGCAGTTCTTC	CASSSGPYRYNEQFF
-	TRBV7-7	TRBJ2-5	-	TGTGCCAGCAGCTTTCAGGGGGGTGAAGAGACCCAGTACTTC	CASSFQGGEETQYF
TRBD1	TRBV6-1	TRBJ2-7	-	TGTGCCAGCAGTGCCCTCACAGGGGGCGCCCTGGGCGAGCAGTACTTC	CASSALTGGALGEQYF
-	TRBV7-7	TRBJ2-1	-	TGTGCTAGCAGCTTAGCGGCAGGCTATGAGCAGTTCTTC	CASSLAAGYEQFF
-	TRBV28	TRBJ1-2	-	TGTGCCAGCAGTCCAATCATAGACATGAGCGTTGGCTACACCTTC	CASSPIIDMSVGYTF
-	TRBV19	TRBJ2-4	-	TGTGCCAGTAGTCTGGGAGAACTAGCCAAAAACATTCAGTACTTC	CASSLGELAKNIQYF
TRBD1	TRBV2	TRBJ2-1	-	TGTGCCAGCAGGGCCACAGGGGGCGCCTACAATGAGCAGTTCTTC	CASRATGGAYNEQFF
-	TRBV27	TRBJ2-7	-	TGTGCCAGCAGCCCAGCAAACTCCTACGAGCAGTACTTC	CASSPANSYEQYF
-	TRBV9	TRBJ2-5	-	TGTGCCAGCAGCGTAGTGACCGGAGAGACCCAGTACTTC	CASSVVTGETQYF
TRBD1	TRBV6-4	TRBJ2-1	-	TGTGCCAGCAGTGACTCCCCGGGACAGGGTAATGAGCAGTTCTTC	CASSDSPGQGNEQFF
TRBD2	TRBV11-1	TRBJ2-5	-	TGTGCCAGCAGCTTAGCTGCGCGGGAGGGCCGGGAGACCCAGTACTTC	CASSLAAREGRETQYF
-	TRBV29-1	TRBJ2-3	-	TGCAGCGTTAAGAGCACAGATACGCAGTATTTT	CSVKSTDTQYF
-	TRBV9	TRBJ1-3	once	TGTGCCAGCAGCGGATCCGCGATGGGGGTTGGTGGAAACACCATATATTTT	CASSGSAMGVGGNTIYF
TRBD1	TRBV19	TRBJ1-5	-	TGTGCCAGTAACTCGGGACAGGGGGCCAATCAGCCCCAGCATTTT	CASNSGQGANQPQHF
-	TRBV15	TRBJ1-1	-	TGTGCCACCAGCAGAGAATGGAGGACTGAAGCTTTCTTT	CATSREWRTEAFF
-	TRBV11-2	TRBJ2-1	once	TGTGCCAGCAGCTTACGGCGAATCAAAACAAACAATGAGCAGTTCTTC	CASSLRRIKTNNEQFF
TRBD2	TRBV6-6	TRBJ2-7	-	TGTGCCAGCAGCTCCCGAGGCGGGGGCTACGAGCAGTACTTC	CASSSRGGGYEQYF
-	TRBV7-2	TRBJ1-5	-	TGTGCCAGCAGCTTACTCCCAGCCGATAGCAATCAGCCCCAGCATTTT	CASSLLPADSNQPQHF
-	TRBV27	TRBJ1-1	-	TGTGCCAGCAGGGAGAACACTGAAGCTTTCTTT	CASRENTEAFF
-	TRBV27	TRBJ2-7	-	TGTGCCAGCAGTTTATCTACAGGGTGGAACTACGAGCAGTACTTC	CASSLSTGWNYEQYF
-	TRBV6-6	TRBJ2-1	-	TGTGCCAGCACGCGGGACGTAGCTTACAATGAGCAGTTCTTC	CASTRDVAYNEQFF
TRBD1	TRBV5-1	TRBJ2-2	-	TGCGCCAGCAGCTCGACAGGGGTGGGCGGGGAGCTGTTTTTT	CASSSTGVGGELFF
-	TRBV27	TRBJ1-2	-	TGTGCCAGCAGTTTTCGGGAGGGGGATGGCTACACCTTC	CASSFREGDGYTF
-	TRBV5-1	TRBJ1-1	-	TGCGCCAGCAGCCCCGGGCCTCAAAACACTGAAGCTTTCTTT	CASSPGPQNTEAFF
-	TRBV7-9	TRBJ1-5	-	TGTGCCAGCAGCCCTGTCAACCCCCAGCATTTT	CASSPVNPQHF
-	TRBV29-1	TRBJ1-5	-	TGCAGCGTTCCGGGACCGTCGAATCAGCCCCAGCATTTT	CSVPGPSNQPQHF